This record concerns one T cell receptor beta chain sequence. The CDR3 covers 17 residues. V gave up 0 bases and J gave up 2 bases, with 14 bases separating them. Germline loops: CDR1 LNHDA, CDR2 SQIVND (reference sequence). The sample belongs to a study of OX40 agonist ivuxolimab in advanced cancers. Method: immunoSEQ multiplex PCR; TCRdb's copy keeps in-frame clones and lacks some. The table has around 72,000 clones, 75% to 85% seen once. Source: CD4+ or CD8+ T cells sorted from blood, taken in a trial of the OX40 agonist ivuxolimab. This chain connects TRBV19 to TRBJ1-3; D perhaps matches TRBD1 (6 bases). The receptor comes from an adult with an advanced solid tumor such as melanoma, head and neck, liver or kidney cancer. DNA of the CDR3: TGTGCCAGTAGTATAGACCTGAAAGGGGGACCTGGAAACACCATATATTTT. The encoded protein is CASSIDLKGGPGNTIYF.